The rows below give T cell receptor beta chains drawn from one sample of a study of blood T cell repertoires in COVID-19. Only in-frame clones appear in the TCRdb table, and some are missing; sequencing was by immunoSEQ multiplex PCR. The sample includes about 120,000 clones, 70% to 90% of them seen just once. Sequenced: peripheral blood. The source is a woman of 80 years or more with acute or convalescent COVID-19. Each CDR3 is given with its conserved first and last residue. The order of the fields is D gene, clone size, V gene, J gene, CDR3 protein, CDR3 DNA. The D gene is left open where the match is weak. For some rows the clone size is stated as once, few or many, or as a class when expanded; others skip it.

NA	NA	TRBV7-8	TRBJ1-5	CASSLATQGGQPQHF	TGTGCCAGCAGCTTAGCTACCCAGGGAGGTCAGCCCCAGCATTTT
NA	few	TRBV23-1	TRBJ1-2	CASSQSKAGYGYTF	TGCGCCAGCAGTCAATCGAAGGCGGGGTATGGCTACACCTTC
TRBD1	NA	TRBV6-6	TRBJ1-1	CASSLGQGRNTEAFF	TGTGCCAGCAGCCTTGGACAGGGAAGGAACACTGAAGCTTTCTTT
NA	NA	TRBV9	TRBJ2-2	CASSVVGEASGGELFF	TGTGCCAGCAGCGTAGTCGGAGAAGCGTCCGGCGGGGAGCTGTTTTTT
TRBD2	once	TRBV5-4	TRBJ2-1	CASSPGTSGSYEQFF	TGTGCCAGCAGCCCCGGGACTAGCGGGAGCTATGAGCAGTTCTTC
TRBD1	NA	TRBV19	TRBJ2-5	CASSMDRVDETQYF	TGTGCCAGTAGTATGGACAGGGTAGACGAGACCCAGTACTTC
NA	NA	TRBV25-1	TRBJ2-3	CASSEFARGSTDTQYF	TGTGCCAGCAGTGAATTTGCCAGGGGATCCACAGATACGCAGTATTTT
NA	NA	TRBV7-8	TRBJ1-1	CASSLGPFANTEAFF	TGTGCCAGCAGCTTAGGGCCCTTCGCAAACACTGAAGCTTTCTTT
TRBD2	NA	TRBV24-1	TRBJ2-5	CATSDPTSGKETQYF	TGTGCCACCAGTGACCCGACTAGCGGAAAAGAGACCCAGTACTTC
TRBD1	NA	TRBV18	TRBJ1-1	CASSPGGDRAFF	TGTGCCAGCTCACCCGGCGGGGACAGAGCTTTCTTT
NA	NA	TRBV7-3	TRBJ2-3	CASSLAGAGAGTDTQYF	TGTGCCAGCAGCTTAGCGGGGGCGGGGGCGGGCACAGATACGCAGTATTTT
NA	once	TRBV19	TRBJ1-5	CASSMGGFGNQPQHF	TGTGCCAGTAGTATGGGGGGTTTCGGCAATCAGCCCCAGCATTTT
TRBD1	NA	TRBV19	TRBJ1-2	CASSPFETGGYTF	TGTGCCAGTAGCCCCTTCGAGACAGGGGGCTACACCTTC
TRBD1	few	TRBV9	TRBJ1-2	CASSVSGTVNYGYTF	TGTGCCAGCAGCGTTTCCGGGACAGTAAACTATGGCTACACCTTC
NA	once	TRBV19	TRBJ2-7	CASSSSGDSYEQYF	TGTGCCAGTAGTTCGTCAGGGGACTCCTACGAGCAGTACTTC
TRBD2	once	TRBV28	TRBJ2-7	CASSPLSGASYEQYF	TGTGCCAGCAGCCCTTTGAGCGGGGCCTCCTACGAGCAGTACTTC
NA	NA	TRBV6-5	TRBJ1-2	CASSPGLRSYTF	TGTGCCAGCAGCCCCGGCCTCAGGAGCTACACCTTC
NA	NA	TRBV5-1	TRBJ1-2	CASSLDSLGGYTF	TGCGCCAGCAGCTTGGACAGTCTCGGTGGCTACACCTTC
NA	NA	TRBV19	TRBJ1-3	CASSMGDRISGNTIYF	TGTGCCAGTAGTATGGGTGACAGGATCTCTGGAAACACCATATATTTT
NA	NA	TRBV11-2	TRBJ1-4	CASSRGANEKLFF	TGTGCCAGCAGCCGGGGAGCTAATGAAAAACTGTTTTTT
TRBD1	NA	TRBV6-5	TRBJ2-7	CASRSGTGVPYEQYF	TGTGCCAGCAGATCCGGGACAGGGGTACCCTACGAGCAGTACTTC
NA	NA	TRBV4-2	TRBJ2-7	CASSQARRGYEQYF	TGTGCCAGCAGCCAAGCGAGGAGAGGCTACGAGCAGTACTTC
TRBD2	NA	TRBV13	TRBJ2-3	CASSVRLAGGGDTQYF	TGTGCCAGCAGCGTACGCTTAGCGGGAGGAGGGGATACGCAGTATTTT
NA	NA	TRBV27	TRBJ1-5	CASSLSGSLNQPQHF	TGTGCCAGCAGTTTATCCGGGTCCCTCAATCAGCCCCAGCATTTT
NA	NA	TRBV18	TRBJ1-5	CASSPARGQPQHF	TGTGCCAGCTCACCTGCCAGAGGGCAGCCCCAGCATTTT
NA	once	TRBV28	TRBJ1-1	CASSLGPLWRNTEAFF	TGTGCCAGCAGTTTAGGTCCCTTGTGGAGGAACACTGAAGCTTTCTTT
NA	NA	TRBV10-1	TRBJ2-1	CASSDEGSGSDEQFF	TGCGCCAGCAGTGATGAGGGCTCCGGGAGCGATGAGCAGTTCTTC
NA	NA	TRBV9	TRBJ2-5	CASSTQGGWGETQYF	TGTGCCAGCAGCACACAAGGGGGATGGGGAGAGACCCAGTACTTC
NA	few	TRBV5-6	TRBJ1-2	CASSFSGARGYTF	TGTGCCAGCAGCTTTTCAGGGGCCCGCGGCTACACCTTC